This TCR beta chain was observed in a study of T-cell memory formation after mild COVID-19 (dated by TCRdb to about 2021). About the investigation overall: TCR sequence clusters from the two donors were found to be largely donor specific. T-cell clones expanding and contracting after mild COVID-19 in two donors were tracked by longitudinal TCRalpha and TCRbeta repertoire sequencing. The cohort was made up of two young adult volunteers, one female and one male, who were previously healthy.

The junction carries 13 bases between V and J, which are trimmed by 7 bases and 4 bases respectively. The germline V gene yields SGHTA for CDR1 and FQGTGA for CDR2. The CDR3, from cysteine to phenylalanine, totals 13 residues. CDR3 DNA is the only sequence kept; it has 39 bases, read in frame from the first base. Only a few counts were recorded for this clonotype. The target of this receptor is not known. The input lacks base qualities; no much larger clone sits a single base away. Ficoll-Paque density gradient centrifugation was used to isolate PBMCs. What the work shows at the level of the full study, not this receptor alone: Contracting CD4+ clones turned up mainly in the CM and EM memory subsets, whereas EMRA was where CD8+ clones were enriched. The study covered only a couple of mild cases, and larger cohorts including severe cases with pre-infection samples were considered necessary. SARS-CoV-2 specificity was not confirmed for the second-wave clones peaking on day 37. Clones that contracted from day 15 to 85 showed balanced CD4/CD8 phenotypes, whereas a second wave of clones that expanded from day 15 to 37 leaned towards CD4+. The detection of some responding clones in pre-infection memory suggests that pre-existing cross-reactive memory T cells joined the SARS-CoV-2 response.

TCRdb names Illumina NovaSeq 6000 as the instrument used. Using 5'RACE with constant-segment primers, TCRalpha and TCRbeta cDNA libraries were constructed, with sample barcodes and unique molecular identifiers added in the process. Trizol reagent was used to extract RNA from every sample. Libraries were amplified in two PCR steps, with a second sample barcode and Illumina TruSeq adapters added in the second step. Sequencing of the libraries was done on an Illumina NovaSeq, producing 2 x 150 bp paired-end reads. In the original analysis: Demultiplexing of reads and collapsing into UMI-guided consensus sequences were performed with migec v1.2.7. Using mixcr v2.1.11, UMI consensuses were aligned to TRA and TRB V and J templates and then assembled into clonotypes. Expanded or contracted clonotypes were those called significant by both edgeR and NoisET, with noise models trained on biological replicates. For edgeR calls, the cutoffs were a false discovery rate-adjusted p below 0.01 and a log2 fold-change threshold of 1. As an exploratory analysis of dynamics, PCA with hierarchical clustering was applied to max-normalized trajectories of the 1000 most abundant clonotypes. Separately sequenced CD4+ and CD8+ repertoires were used to assign a CD4 or CD8 phenotype to each responding clone. TCRdb reprocessing: public reads trimmed at Q25 with fastp, clones called with MiXCR, in-frame beta chains kept. Rows merge per CDR3 protein into single entries with the most common DNA and genes. Clone size and V and J calls follow TCRdb, not the original study. The sample contains about 470,000 distinct CDR3 sequences, 20% to 25% of them found a single time. The ten most abundant clones make up around an eighth of the sample.

The sample was PBMCs or a T cell subset sorted from them (not recorded which). The sequence was collected from an adult woman who had mild COVID-19 (a few samples of this study predate the infection). The sample titles of this study are shuffled in the database, so cell type and time point are left out; the donor was told from shared clones. The rearrangement combines TRBV7-3 with TRBJ1-1; the D gene cannot be named for sure. The nucleotides read TGTGCCAGCACGCAAATTCTCGGCACTGAAGCTTTCTTT. The translation is CASTQILGTEAFF.